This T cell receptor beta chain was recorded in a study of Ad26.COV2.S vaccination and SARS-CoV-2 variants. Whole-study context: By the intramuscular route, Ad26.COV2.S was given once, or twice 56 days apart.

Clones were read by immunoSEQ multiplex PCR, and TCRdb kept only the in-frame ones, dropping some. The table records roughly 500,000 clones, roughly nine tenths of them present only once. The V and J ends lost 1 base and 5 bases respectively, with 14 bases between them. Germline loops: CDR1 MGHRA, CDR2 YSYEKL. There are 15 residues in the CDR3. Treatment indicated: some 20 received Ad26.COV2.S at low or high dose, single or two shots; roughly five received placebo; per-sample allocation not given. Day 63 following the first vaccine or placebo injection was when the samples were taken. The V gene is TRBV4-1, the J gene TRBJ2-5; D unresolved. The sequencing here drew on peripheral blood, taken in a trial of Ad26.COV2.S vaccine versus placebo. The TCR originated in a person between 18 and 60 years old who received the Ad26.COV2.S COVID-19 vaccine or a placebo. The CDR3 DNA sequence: TGCGCCAGCAGCCAAGGCGCCCATACCGGGGAGACCCAGTACTTC. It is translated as CASSQGAHTGETQYF.